This entry lists 18 T cell receptor beta chains sequenced from one sample in a study of CD8 T cells in ankylosing spondylitis (dated 2017 in TCRdb). Results the study describes overall, beyond this receptor: Blood from ankylosing spondylitis patients appeared to be characterized by a TCR beta motif made up of several highly homologous amino acid variants.

Library preparation used 5' RACE. The run used an Illumina HiSeq 2500. TCRdb reworked the public reads: Q25 trimming with fastp, MiXCR clone assembly, productive beta chains retained. Rows merge per CDR3 protein into single entries with the most common DNA and genes. This sample gives over 700,000 distinct CDR3 sequences in total; around 17% of them show up just once. In total, the top ten clones hold about 20% of the sample. What these receptors recognize is not known. The sequencing sample was made of blood, either unsorted or a sorted T cell fraction (not recorded which). These receptors originate from a male donor with ankylosing spondylitis.

This clonotype was picked up a small number of times. The chain is built from TRBV20-1 and TRBJ2-5; 8 positions match TRBD2. This CDR3 has 15 amino acids. Losses at the gene ends were 1 base for V and 2 bases for J; bases not matched to a gene: 6. In germline, CDR1 is DFQATT, CDR2 SNEGSKA (reference sequence). CDR3 DNA: TGCAGTGCTAGAGGTGGGGCGGGGGGACAAGAGACCCAGTACTTC. Translation gives CSARGGAGGQETQYF.

In this sample, this clonotype turned up a few times. The chain combines TRBV5-1 with TRBJ2-4; a possible D gene is TRBD1 (5 bases). There are 15 residues in the CDR3. V lost 0 bases and J lost 6, with 13 bases in between. Germline CDR1 SGHRS, CDR2 YFSETQ. CDR3 loop: CASSLASGWGNIQYF. For the CDR3, the DNA is TGCGCCAGCAGCTTGGCATCAGGGTGGGGAAACATTCAGTACTTC. The complete variable domain, with remaining parts taken from reference TRBV5-1 and TRBJ2-4, reads KAGVTQTPRYLIKTRGQQVTLSCSPISGHRSVSWYQQTPGQGLQFLFEYFSETQRNKGNFPGRFSGRQFSNSRSEMNVSTLELGDSALYLCASSLASGWGNIQYFGAGTRLSVL.

This clonotype was detected a few times. The chain combines TRBV4-1 with TRBJ2-3; 11 nucleotides line up with TRBD1. The CDR3 sequence is 20 residues long. The V gene's germline CDR1 is MGHRA and CDR2 YSYEKL. J gave up 3 bases and V 0 bases, and 14 bases lay outside the gene matches. The DNA for the CDR3 is TGCGCCAGCAGCCAAGAATATCCGGACAGGGGGCGGACTGGGACAGATACGCAGTATTTT. Residues: CASSQEYPDRGRTGTDTQYF.

In nucleotides, the CDR3 is TGTGCCAGCAGCAGAGAGGGGGGGCTACGGCCCCAGCATTTT. Its protein product is CASSREGGLRPQHF. V gene TRBV27 combines with J gene TRBJ1-5; TRBD1 might be the D (6 bases). This CDR3 contains 14 residues. The V gene lost 6 bases and the J gene lost 9 bases, with 18 bases spanning the gap. From germline, CDR1 is MNHEY and CDR2 SMNVEV (reference sequence).

The chain carries TRBV7-3 and TRBJ2-7; no clear D. Germline V gives CDR1 SGHTA, CDR2 FQGTGA. This CDR3 region has 14 residues. V shed 2 bases and J shed 2 bases, with 10 bases lying between them. CDR3 in DNA: TGTGCCAGCAGCTTAGGTAATGGGGCCTACGAGCAGTACTTC. Its protein is CASSLGNGAYEQYF.

This clonotype was seen more than once but under ten times. The gene calls are TRBV24-1 and TRBJ2-5; D possibly uses TRBD1 or TRBD2 (5 bases each). The V gene's germline CDR1 is KGHDR and CDR2 SFDVKD. The CDR3 runs to 13 residues. The V and J ends lost 4 bases and 5 bases respectively, with 10 bases between them. DNA of the CDR3: TGTGCCACCAGTGACAGGGAGTTGGAGACCCAGTACTTC. This encodes CATSDRELETQYF.

The chain has TRBV2 and TRBJ1-2, with 10 bases identical to TRBD1. Germline V CDR1 and CDR2: SNHLY, FYNNEI. The CDR3 is 16 residues long. V shed 6 bases, J shed 8 bases, and the junction held 15 bases outside the gene matches. CDR3 coding DNA: TGTGCCAGCAGGTTGAAGACAGGGGGCGCATTTGGAGGCTACACCTTC. Its translation: CASRLKTGGAFGGYTF.

This clonotype was counted only a few times. The chain recombines TRBV4-3 with TRBJ2-4; D uncertain. V was shortened by 0 bases and J by 3 bases, with 6 bases between the two germline ends. Per germline, CDR1 LGHNA and CDR2 YSLEER. The CDR3 covers 14 residues. In DNA form, the CDR3 reads TGCGCCAGCAGCCAAGACAGCTACAAAAACATTCAGTACTTC. It specifies CASSQDSYKNIQYF.

The chain has TRBV9 and TRBJ1-1; no definite D call. The germline V and J ends were trimmed by 3 bases and 2 bases, with 14 bases remaining between them. The germline V gene encodes CDR1 SGDLS and CDR2 YYNGEE. There are 15 residues in the CDR3. The CDR3 DNA reads as TGTGCCAGCAGCGGAGCCCCGGGAGACAACACTGAAGCTTTCTTT. This codes for CASSGAPGDNTEAFF. The full variable domain, its missing parts supplied by reference TRBV9 and TRBJ1-1, is DSGVTQTPKHLITATGQRVTLRCSPRSGDLSVYWYQQSLDQGLQFLIQYYNGEERAKGNILERFSAQQFPDLHSELNLSSLELGDSALYFCASSGAPGDNTEAFFGQGTRLTVV.

The rearrangement uses TRBV5-1 and TRBJ1-2, with 10 bases identical to TRBD1. The V gene's germline CDR1 is SGHRS and CDR2 YFSETQ. Trimming cost V 4 bases and J 5 bases; bases outside gene matches: 11. This CDR3 comprises 16 residues. CDR3 amino acids: CASSTERTGGLYGYTF. As DNA, the CDR3 is TGCGCCAGCAGCACCGAAAGGACAGGGGGTCTTTATGGCTACACCTTC.

This chain's CDR3 is CSVPLQGIYGYTF. The CDR3 nucleotides are TGCAGCGTGCCCCTTCAGGGTATCTATGGCTACACCTTC. The gene calls are TRBV29-1 and TRBJ1-2; tentative D call: TRBD1 (5 bases). V dropped 6 bases and J dropped 4 bases, with 15 bases sitting between them. This CDR3 contains 13 residues. Germline CDR1 is SQVTM and CDR2 is ANQGSEA. Combining the CDR3 with reference TRBV29-1 and TRBJ1-2 gives the whole variable domain SAVISQKPSRDICQRGTSLTIQCQVDSQVTMMFWYRQQPGQSLTLIATANQGSEATYESGFVIDKFPISRPNLTFSTLTVSNMSPEDSSIYLCSVPLQGIYGYTFGSGTRLTVV.

This clonotype appeared once. The chain combines TRBV7-3 with TRBJ2-2; the D is unclear. V was cut by 3 bases and J by 5 bases, with 7 bases left in between. The CDR3 covers 13 residues. CDR1 is SGHTA and CDR2 is FQGTGA in the germline V gene. CDR3 sequence (DNA): TGTGCCAGCAGCTTTTTCCTTACCGGGGAGCTGTTTTTT. This codes for CASSFFLTGELFF.

This clonotype was picked up a small number of times. V usage is TRBV14 and J usage is TRBJ1-2; weak D call: TRBD1 (5 bases). The germline gives CDR1 SGHDN, CDR2 FVKESK. CDR3 length: 15 amino acids. Trimming pared 2 bases from V and 8 bases from J, leaving 18 bases between. CDR3 sequence: CASSQSGRGARGYTF. For the CDR3, the DNA is TGTGCCAGCAGCCAATCGGGCCGCGGGGCTCGGGGCTACACCTTC.

The chain has TRBV9 and TRBJ2-7; D is undetermined. Deletions cut 0 bases from V and 6 bases from J, with 7 bases between. CDR3 length: 12 residues. The germline V gene has CDR1 SGDLS and CDR2 YYNGEE. The CDR3 protein is CASSVGEFEQYF. CDR3 DNA: TGTGCCAGCAGCGTAGGGGAATTCGAGCAGTACTTC.

The V call is TRBV10-3, the J call TRBJ2-5, with no clear D. V was trimmed by 4 bases and J by 1 base, leaving 13 bases between them. This CDR3 has 15 residues. The germline V gene encodes CDR1 ENHRY and CDR2 SYGVKD. CDR3 nucleotides: TGTGCCATCAGTGCTCGCATGGACCGCCAAGAGACCCAGTACTTC. Translated, it gives CAISARMDRQETQYF.

The rearrangement uses TRBV28 and TRBJ2-1, with D possibly being TRBD2 (6 bases). Germline loops: CDR1 MDHEN, CDR2 SYDVKM. The CDR3 totals 15 residues. V lost 5 bases, J lost 8 bases, and 19 bases lay in between. CDR3 sequence reads: CASSPPGVYKDEQFF. Here the CDR3 DNA reads TGTGCCAGCAGTCCCCCGGGAGTATATAAGGATGAGCAGTTCTTC.

This clonotype was seen many times. The chain links TRBV9 to TRBJ2-1, with 8 bases aligning to TRBD1. CDR1 SGDLS and CDR2 YYNGEE come from the germline V gene. Germline trimming cut 3 bases from V and 8 bases from J; bases unmatched to any gene: 4. The CDR3 length is 13 residues. Here the CDR3 DNA reads TGTGCCAGCAGCGACGGACAGGGCTATGAGCAGTTCTTC. It translates to CASSDGQGYEQFF.

This clonotype was found a few times. The rearrangement links TRBV27 to TRBJ2-7; the D gene could be TRBD1 or TRBD2 (5 bases each). The CDR3 contains 14 residues. Germline CDR1 MNHEY, CDR2 SMNVEV (reference sequence). The V end lost 5 bases, the J end lost 6 bases, and 17 bases lay between the germline ends. The CDR3 loop is CASSRGWVAGEQYF. CDR3 coding DNA: TGTGCCAGCAGTAGGGGATGGGTGGCGGGCGAGCAGTACTTC.